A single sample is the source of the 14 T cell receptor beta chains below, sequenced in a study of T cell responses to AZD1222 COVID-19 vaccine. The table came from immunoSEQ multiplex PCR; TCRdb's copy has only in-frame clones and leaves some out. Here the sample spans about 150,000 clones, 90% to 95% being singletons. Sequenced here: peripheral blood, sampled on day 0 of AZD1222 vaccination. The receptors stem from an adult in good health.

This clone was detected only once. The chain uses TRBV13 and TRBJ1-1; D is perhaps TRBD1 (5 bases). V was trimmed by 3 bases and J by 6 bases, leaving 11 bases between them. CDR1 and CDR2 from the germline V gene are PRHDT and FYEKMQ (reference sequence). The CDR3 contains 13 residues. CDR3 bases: TGTGCCAGCAGCTTTCAGGGAACCGCTGAAGCTTTCTTT. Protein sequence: CASSFQGTAEAFF.

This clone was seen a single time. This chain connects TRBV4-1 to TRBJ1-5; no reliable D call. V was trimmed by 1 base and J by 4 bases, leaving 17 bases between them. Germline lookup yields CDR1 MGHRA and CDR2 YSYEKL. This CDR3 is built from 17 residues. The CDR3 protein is CASSQGAGGRRNQPQHF. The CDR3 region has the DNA TGCGCCAGCAGCCAAGGAGCGGGTGGCAGAAGGAATCAGCCCCAGCATTTT.

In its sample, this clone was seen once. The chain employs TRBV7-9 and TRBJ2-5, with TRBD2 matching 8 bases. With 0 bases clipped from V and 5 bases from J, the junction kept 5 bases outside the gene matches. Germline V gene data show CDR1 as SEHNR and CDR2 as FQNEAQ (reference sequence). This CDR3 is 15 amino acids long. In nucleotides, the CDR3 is TGTGCCAGCAGCTTAGCTAGCGGGGCCATGGAGACCCAGTACTTC. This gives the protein CASSLASGAMETQYF.

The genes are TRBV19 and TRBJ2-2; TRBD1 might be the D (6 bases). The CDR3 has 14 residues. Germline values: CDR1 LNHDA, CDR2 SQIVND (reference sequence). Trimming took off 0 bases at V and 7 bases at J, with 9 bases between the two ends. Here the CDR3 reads CASSIDRGYGELFF. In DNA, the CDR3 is TGTGCCAGTAGTATAGATAGGGGGTACGGGGAGCTGTTTTTT.

CDR3 bases: TGTGCCAGCAGCTTAGATCTAGGAGTGGGGCACCTTAACTATGGCTACACCTTC. The encoded protein is CASSLDLGVGHLNYGYTF. The chain has TRBV11-2 and TRBJ1-2; a weak D match, TRBD1 (5 bases). This CDR3 is built from 18 residues. Germline CDR1 and CDR2: SGHAT and FQNNGV. Trimming shortened V by 0 bases and J by 1 base, and 18 bases separated the two germline ends.

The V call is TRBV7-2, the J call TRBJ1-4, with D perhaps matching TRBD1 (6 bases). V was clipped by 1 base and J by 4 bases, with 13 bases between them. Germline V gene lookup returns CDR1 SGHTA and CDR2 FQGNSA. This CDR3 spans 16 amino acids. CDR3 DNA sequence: TGTGCCAGCAGCTTAGACCAGGGCAGGGGTAATGAAAAACTGTTTTTT. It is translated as CASSLDQGRGNEKLFF.

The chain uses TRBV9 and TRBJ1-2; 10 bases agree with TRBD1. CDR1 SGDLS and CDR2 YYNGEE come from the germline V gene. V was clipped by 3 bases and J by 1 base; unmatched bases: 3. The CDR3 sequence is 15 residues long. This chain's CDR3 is CASSAGQGFNYGYTF. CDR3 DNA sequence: TGTGCCAGCAGCGCGGGACAGGGGTTTAACTATGGCTACACCTTC.

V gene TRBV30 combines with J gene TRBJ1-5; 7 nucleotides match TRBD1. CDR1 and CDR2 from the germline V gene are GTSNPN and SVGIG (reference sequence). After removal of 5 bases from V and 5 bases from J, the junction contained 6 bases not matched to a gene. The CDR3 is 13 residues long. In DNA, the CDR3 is TGTGCCTGGGGAAATACAGGGGATCAGCCCCAGCATTTT. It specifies CAWGNTGDQPQHF.

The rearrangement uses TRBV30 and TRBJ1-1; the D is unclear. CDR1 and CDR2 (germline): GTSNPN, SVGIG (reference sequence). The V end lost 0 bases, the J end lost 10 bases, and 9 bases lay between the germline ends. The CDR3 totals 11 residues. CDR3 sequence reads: CAWSVDARAFF. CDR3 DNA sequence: TGTGCCTGGAGTGTGGACGCAAGAGCTTTCTTT.

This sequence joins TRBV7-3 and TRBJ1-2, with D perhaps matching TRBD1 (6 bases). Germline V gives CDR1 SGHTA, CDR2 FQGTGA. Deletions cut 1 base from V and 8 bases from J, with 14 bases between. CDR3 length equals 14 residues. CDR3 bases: TGTGCCAGCAGCTTAAATGACGCCGGACAGGGCTACACCTTC. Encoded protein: CASSLNDAGQGYTF.

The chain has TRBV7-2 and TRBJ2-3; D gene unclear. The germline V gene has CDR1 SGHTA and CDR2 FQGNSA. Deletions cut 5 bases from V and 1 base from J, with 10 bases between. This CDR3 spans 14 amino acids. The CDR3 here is CASSPMSGTDTQYF. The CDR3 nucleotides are TGTGCCAGCAGCCCGATGAGCGGCACAGATACGCAGTATTTT. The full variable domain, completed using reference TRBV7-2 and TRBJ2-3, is GAGVSQSPSNKVTEKGKDVELRCDPISGHTALYWYRQSLGQGLEFLIYFQGNSAPDKSGLPSDRFSAERTGGSVSTLTIQRTQQEDSAVYLCASSPMSGTDTQYFGPGTRLTVL.

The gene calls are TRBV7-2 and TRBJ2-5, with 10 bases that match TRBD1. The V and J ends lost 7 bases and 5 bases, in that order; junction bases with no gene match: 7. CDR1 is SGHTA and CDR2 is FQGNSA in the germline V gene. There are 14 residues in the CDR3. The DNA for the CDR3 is TGTGCCAGCAAACGGGACAGGGGAGGCGAGACCCAGTACTTC. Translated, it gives CASKRDRGGETQYF.

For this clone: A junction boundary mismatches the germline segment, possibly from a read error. The CDR3 DNA follows: TGTGCCAGTAGTTCCGGGACAGGGGGCAGGGGGGAGCTGTTTTTT. It codes for CASSSGTGGRGELFF. The V call is TRBV27, the J call TRBJ2-2; 12 bases map to TRBD1. CDR1 MNHEY and CDR2 SMNVEV come from the germline V gene (reference sequence). The CDR3 consists of 15 residues.

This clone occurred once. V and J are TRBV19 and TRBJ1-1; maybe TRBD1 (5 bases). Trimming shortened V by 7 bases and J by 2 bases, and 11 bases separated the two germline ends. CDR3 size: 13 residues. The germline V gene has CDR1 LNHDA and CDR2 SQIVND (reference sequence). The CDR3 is CASNQGGNTEAFF. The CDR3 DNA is TGTGCCAGTAACCAGGGCGGAAACACTGAAGCTTTCTTT.